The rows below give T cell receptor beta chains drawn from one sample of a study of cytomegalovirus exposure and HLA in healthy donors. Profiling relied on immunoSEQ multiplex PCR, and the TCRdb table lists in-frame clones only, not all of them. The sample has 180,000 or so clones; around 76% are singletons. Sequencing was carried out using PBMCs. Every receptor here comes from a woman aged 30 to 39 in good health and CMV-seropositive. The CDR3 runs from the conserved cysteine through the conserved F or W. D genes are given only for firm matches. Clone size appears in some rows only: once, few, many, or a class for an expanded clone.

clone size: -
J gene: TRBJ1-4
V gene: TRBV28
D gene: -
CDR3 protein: CASSRIKQGTPNEKLFF
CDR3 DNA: TGTGCCAGCAGTCGAATTAAACAGGGAACCCCCAATGAAAAACTGTTTTTT

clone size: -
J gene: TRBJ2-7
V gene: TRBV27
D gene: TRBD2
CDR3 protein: CASSRGLAGSWEQYF
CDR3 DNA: TGTGCCAGCAGCCGGGGACTAGCGGGGTCTTGGGAGCAGTACTTC

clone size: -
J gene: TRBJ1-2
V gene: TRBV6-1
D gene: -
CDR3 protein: CASSAGNVNYGYTF
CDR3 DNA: TGTGCCAGCAGTGCGGGGAACGTAAACTATGGCTACACCTTC

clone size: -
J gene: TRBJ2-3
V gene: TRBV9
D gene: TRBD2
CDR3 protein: CASSMWASGSTDTQYF
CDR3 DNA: TGTGCCAGCAGTATGTGGGCTAGCGGAAGCACAGATACGCAGTATTTT

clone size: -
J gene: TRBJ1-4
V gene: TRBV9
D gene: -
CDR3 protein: CASSVDLDSRSEKLFF
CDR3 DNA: TGTGCCAGCAGCGTAGATCTAGACAGCAGGAGTGAAAAACTGTTTTTT

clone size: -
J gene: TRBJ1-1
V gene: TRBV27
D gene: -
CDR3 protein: CASSLREVTEAFF
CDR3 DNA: TGTGCCAGCAGCCTCAGGGAAGTGACTGAAGCTTTCTTT

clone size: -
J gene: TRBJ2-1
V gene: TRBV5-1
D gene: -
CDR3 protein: CASSLGASYNEQFF
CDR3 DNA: TGCGCCAGCAGCTTGGGGGCCTCTTACAATGAGCAGTTCTTC

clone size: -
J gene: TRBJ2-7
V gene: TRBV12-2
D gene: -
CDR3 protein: CASRPSRRAEAYEQYF
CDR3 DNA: TGTGCAAGTCGCCCCAGTAGGAGGGCAGAGGCCTACGAGCAGTACTTC

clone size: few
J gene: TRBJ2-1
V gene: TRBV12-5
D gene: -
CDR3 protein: CASGLSLSRDTHNEQFF
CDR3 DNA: TGTGCTAGTGGTTTGTCTCTGAGCCGGGACACGCACAATGAGCAGTTCTTC

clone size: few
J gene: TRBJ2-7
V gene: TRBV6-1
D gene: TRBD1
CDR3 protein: CASSEAGTGGYEQYF
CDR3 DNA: TGTGCCAGCAGTGAAGCCGGGACAGGGGGCTACGAGCAGTACTTC

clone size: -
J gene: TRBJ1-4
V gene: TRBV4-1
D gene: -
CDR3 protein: CASSPTGRGEGEKLFF
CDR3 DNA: TGCGCCAGCAGCCCTACCGGAAGGGGGGAGGGTGAAAAACTGTTTTTT

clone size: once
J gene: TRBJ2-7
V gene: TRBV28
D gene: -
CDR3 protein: CASSWGHSYEQYF
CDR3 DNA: TGTGCCAGCAGTTGGGGACACTCCTACGAGCAGTACTTC

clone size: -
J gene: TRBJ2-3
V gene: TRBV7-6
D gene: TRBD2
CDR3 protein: CASSPTQAGGGTDTQYF
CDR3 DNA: TGTGCCAGCAGCCCCACCCAGGCGGGGGGGGGCACAGATACGCAGTATTTT

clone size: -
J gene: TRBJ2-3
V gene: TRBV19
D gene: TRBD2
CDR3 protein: CASSIGSGGPHRFTDTQYF
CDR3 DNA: TGTGCCAGTAGTATAGGAAGCGGGGGGCCTCACCGGTTCACAGATACGCAGTATTTT

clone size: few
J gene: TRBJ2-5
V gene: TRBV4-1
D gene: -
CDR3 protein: CASSLKVEQETETQYF
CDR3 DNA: TGCGCCAGCAGCCTTAAGGTCGAGCAGGAAACGGAGACCCAGTACTTC